This TCR beta chain was sequenced for a study of Graves' ophthalmopathy and Graves' hyperthyroidism. Study-wide background: There was a collection of peripheral blood at initial diagnosis, before any treatment. Findings of the study overall: The authors also found most expanded thyroid clonotypes above 0.001 frequency in blood.

TCR beta CDR3 amplification used RNA transcripts. The workflow started with a first-round RT-PCR run with HTBI primers and then moved on to a second-round multiplex PCR. TCRdb reprocessed the multiplex PCR reads with MiXCR, giving one entry per CDR3 protein. There are around 660,000 distinct CDR3 sequences in the sample; 35% to 45% occur only once, and roughly 3.5% lies in the top ten. This clonotype came up many times. What it recognizes is unknown. Trimming removed 4 bases at V and 6 bases at J, with 6 bases between. The V gene's germline CDR1 is SEHNR and CDR2 FQNEAQ (reference sequence). The CDR3 consists of 12 residues.

The sequenced sample consisted of peripheral blood. This receptor was taken from an adult man with Graves' ophthalmopathy. This chain connects TRBV7-9 to TRBJ2-2, with D uncertain. CDR3 sequence (DNA): TGTGCCAGCAGCTCAGATGCCGGGGAGCTGTTTTTT. Encoded protein: CASSSDAGELFF.